The 12 T cell receptor beta chains below all came from one sample that was sequenced in a study of T-cell reconstitution after alpha-beta-depleted transplantation in children. This sample's TCRbeta library carried unique molecular identifier barcodes. MiXCR was run by TCRdb on the PCR reads, yielding one entry per CDR3 protein. This sample has roughly 220,000 distinct CDR3 sequences, with approximately 9.9% found just once. The sample here was PBMCs from the stem cell graft donor, taken from the stem cell graft. These receptors all come from a human donor who donated a stem cell graft to a child with SCID.

This clonotype was picked up many times. The gene calls are TRBV20-1 and TRBJ2-7; maybe TRBD2 (5 bases). Germline CDR1 and CDR2: DFQATT and SNEGSKA (reference sequence). CDR3 length equals 13 residues. Deletions cut 2 bases from V and 3 bases from J, with 11 bases between. DNA for the CDR3: TGCAGTGCTAGACTAGCTTTAGACTACGAGCAGTACTTC. Translating gives CSARLALDYEQYF.

In regard to this clonotype: This may be a read error: a much more frequent sequence differs by one nucleotide. The chain links TRBV7-9 to TRBJ2-5; possible D gene TRBD2, 7 bases. The V gene's germline CDR1 is SEHNR and CDR2 FQNEAQ (reference sequence). The CDR3 runs 16 residues. Trimming pared 2 bases from V and 5 bases from J, leaving 18 bases between. The chain's CDR3 is CASSLMPLAGAETQYF. In DNA, the CDR3 is TGTGCCAGCAGCTTAATGCCCCTCGCGGGGGCGGAGACCCAGTACTTC.

This clonotype was counted ten times or more. The J gene is TRBJ2-3, the V gene TRBV5-5; D may match TRBD1 or TRBD2 (5 bases each). Trimming pared 4 bases from V and 4 bases from J, leaving 13 bases between. CDR3 length: 14 residues. Germline loops: CDR1 SGHKS, CDR2 YYEKEE (reference sequence). As DNA, the CDR3 is TGTGCCAGCAGCCCCTGGGACCTCGCAGATACGCAGTATTTT. Amino acids: CASSPWDLADTQYF.

V and J are TRBV29-1 and TRBJ1-1; D gene uncertain. This CDR3 contains 13 residues. The V gene lost 3 bases and the J gene lost 7 bases, with 15 bases spanning the gap. CDR1 is SQVTM and CDR2 is ANQGSEA in the germline V gene. CDR3 DNA: TGCAGCGTTGATTCGCGAGTCAGCCATGAAGCTTTCTTT. Translated: CSVDSRVSHEAFF.

This clonotype was detected many times. The chain's CDR3 is CASSYRNTGDGYTF. Here the CDR3 DNA reads TGTGCCAGCAGCTACCGAAATACAGGGGATGGCTACACCTTC. This chain joins TRBV7-2 and TRBJ1-2; 7 bases match TRBD1. V shed 4 bases, J shed 6 bases, and the junction held 8 bases outside the gene matches. This CDR3 has 14 residues. Germline V gives CDR1 SGHTA, CDR2 FQGNSA.

This clonotype was detected ten times or more. The chain recombines TRBV5-1 with TRBJ1-1; perhaps TRBD1 as D (5 bases). Per germline, CDR1 SGHRS and CDR2 YFSETQ. This CDR3 has 17 amino acids. V was cut by 0 bases and J by 0 bases, with 15 bases left in between. The DNA of the CDR3 is TGCGCCAGCAGCTTGGAAATGAGGGGCCCTCTGAACACTGAAGCTTTCTTT. Amino acid sequence: CASSLEMRGPLNTEAFF.

This clonotype was detected many times. This rearrangement joins TRBV12-3 or TRBV12-4 to TRBJ2-1; TRBD1 matches at 9 bases. Trimming took 7 bases from V and 5 from J; bases not matched to a gene: 9. The length of the CDR3 is 15 residues. The CDR3 DNA reads as TGTGCCAGCATCTCCGGGACAGGGTGGGACAATGAGCAGTTCTTC. Translating it yields CASISGTGWDNEQFF.

This clonotype was detected ten times or more. V and J are TRBV12-3 or TRBV12-4 and TRBJ1-1; no reliable D call. V lost 4 bases and J 5 bases, leaving 5 bases between the germline ends. The length of the CDR3 is 11 residues. The CDR3 coding sequence is TGTGCCAGCAGTTCCCGAACTGAAGCTTTCTTT. Amino acids: CASSSRTEAFF.

This clonotype came up many times. The V call is TRBV4-3, the J call TRBJ1-1; D not certain. The CDR3 extends over 18 amino acids. Germline V CDR1 and CDR2: LGHNA, YSLEER. V was shortened by 1 base and J by 0 bases, with 18 bases between the two germline ends. CDR3 residues: CASSQGVWGDSLNTEAFF. The CDR3 DNA reads TGCGCCAGCAGCCAAGGGGTTTGGGGTGATAGCTTGAACACTGAAGCTTTCTTT.

This clonotype was counted many times. The chain has TRBV27 and TRBJ2-5; weak D call: TRBD1 (7 bases). CDR1 and CDR2 from the germline V gene are MNHEY and SMNVEV (reference sequence). V gave up 3 bases and J gave up 5 bases, with 16 bases separating them. This CDR3 has 15 residues. Here the CDR3 DNA reads TGTGCCAGCAGTTTCGCAGGGGGGCACGGGGAGACCCAGTACTTC. Translating it yields CASSFAGGHGETQYF.

At least ten counts were recorded for this clonotype. The chain joins TRBV9 to TRBJ2-1; weak D call: TRBD1 (7 bases). The CDR3 has 12 residues. Trimming removed 4 bases at V and 12 bases at J, with 14 bases between. CDR1 is SGDLS and CDR2 is YYNGEE in the germline V gene. The CDR3 loop reads CASSPGGMGQFF. The CDR3, as DNA: TGTGCCAGCAGCCCAGGGGGGATGGGGCAGTTCTTC.

This clonotype appeared many times. The chain links TRBV5-1 to TRBJ1-1; no clear D gene. The CDR3 is 15 residues long. V dropped 3 bases and J dropped 1 base, with 13 bases sitting between them. CDR1 SGHRS and CDR2 YFSETQ come from the germline V gene. As DNA, the CDR3 is TGCGCCAGCAGCTCCCCCGGGCTCGCGAACACTGAAGCTTTCTTT. Translating it yields CASSSPGLANTEAFF.